The clone carrying this T cell receptor beta chain occurred a few times. As yet, its antigen is unknown. Mismatch with germline at one junction end may stem from a read error. Next came a second PCR, run for about 6 to 12 cycles, which used a sample-barcoded 5' primer along with a J-beta primer mix. TCRdb reanalysed the 5' RACE reads using MiXCR and keeps one entry per CDR3 protein. The sample lists roughly 1,100,000 distinct CDR3 sequences; 20% to 25% were seen once. Germline lookup yields CDR1 SGHRS and CDR2 YFSETQ. This CDR3 contains 16 residues. This sample is drawn from a study of blood T cells in healthy people across ages. Study-level points and caveats: Older age went with lower TCR beta diversity per million T cells, in a roughly linear way.

This sample also appeared in a second study, on T cells of mothers and their children. From that paper: M1S, a second-PCR primer, added sample barcodes and 2-4 random nucleotides. Slightly higher, non-significant overlap characterized related mother-child pairs relative to unrelated pairs.

This receptor was identified in a girl aged 2 to 10 in good health. V gene TRBV5-1 combines with J gene TRBJ1-4, with 9 bases fitting TRBD1. Sequenced: blood. The CDR3 loop reads CASGLARGTGNEKLFF. CDR3 in DNA: TGCGCCAGCGGCTTGGCCCGTGGGACAGGGAACGAAAAACTGTTTTTT.